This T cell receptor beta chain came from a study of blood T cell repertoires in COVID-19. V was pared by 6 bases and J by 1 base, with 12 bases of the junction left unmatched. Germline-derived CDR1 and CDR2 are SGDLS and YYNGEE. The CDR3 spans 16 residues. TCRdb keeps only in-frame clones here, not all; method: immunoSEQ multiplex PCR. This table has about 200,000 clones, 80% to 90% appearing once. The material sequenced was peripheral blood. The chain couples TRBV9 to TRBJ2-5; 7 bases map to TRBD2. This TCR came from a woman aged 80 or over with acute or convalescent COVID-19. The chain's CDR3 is CASTKGSASGQETQYF. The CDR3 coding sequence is TGTGCCAGCACCAAGGGGAGTGCTAGCGGCCAAGAGACCCAGTACTTC.